This T cell receptor beta chain is from a study of breast tumors, draining lymph nodes, adjacent tissues. Study results and caveats: Tumor T cell lymph node origin was a supported hypothesis, not proven. The data were judged consistent with most tumor T cells coming from lymph node and expanding in tumor. Compared with lymph nodes, tumors were less diverse; compared with nontumor tissue, more. Luminal-like breast cancer showed significantly greater tumor-nontumor repertoire similarity than basal-like breast cancer did.

MiXCR was run by TCRdb on the multiplex PCR reads, yielding one entry per CDR3 protein. The repertoire consists of roughly 130,000 distinct CDR3 sequences, with just under 20% occurring once and the leading ten covering around 3.5%. Many counts were recorded for this clonotype. Its matching antigen is unknown. Germline V CDR1 and CDR2: DFQATT, SNEGSKA (reference sequence). J lost 4 bases, V lost 4 bases, and 10 bases had no gene match. The CDR3 spans 16 residues. Axillary draining lymph nodes of breast cancer patients supplied the node samples. The chain uses TRBV20-1 and TRBJ2-3; 11 bases line up with TRBD2. The sample taken for sequencing was axillary lymph node tissue. The receptor was isolated from a female donor with breast cancer. Some clones in this sample may be carry-over from other donors' samples. This chain's CDR3 is CSANILLAGVSDTQYF. The CDR3, as DNA: TGCAGTGCTAACATATTACTAGCGGGAGTGTCAGATACGCAGTATTTT.